The 25 T cell receptor beta chains below all came from one sample that was sequenced in a study of T cells in tuberculosis. Sorting used thawed, overnight-rested PBMC stained with anti-CD3, a viability dye and GMM-loaded CD1B tetramer. C32 glucose monomycolate from Rhodococcus equi was loaded onto the CD1B tetramers. Some clones are missing from TCRdb's copy, which holds only in-frame ones; the method was immunoSEQ multiplex PCR. The table has 88,000 or so clones, roughly 91% seen once. Sequencing used CD1b-GMM tetramer-negative cells sorted from PBMCs. The receptors were gathered from an adult woman with latent tuberculosis.

The chain links TRBV11-2 to TRBJ2-3; 11 bases are a match to TRBD2. With 4 bases clipped from V and 4 bases from J, the junction kept 4 bases outside the gene matches. The germline V gene encodes CDR1 SGHAT and CDR2 FQNNGV. The CDR3 is made up of 15 amino acids. The CDR3 loop reads CASSYSGGAADTQYF. The CDR3 coding sequence is TGTGCCAGCAGCTATAGCGGGGGGGCTGCAGATACGCAGTATTTT. Variable domain in full (rest from reference TRBV11-2 and TRBJ2-3): EAGVAQSPRYKIIEKRQSVAFWCNPISGHATLYWYQQILGQGPKLLIQFQNNGVVDDSQLPKDRFSAERLKGVDSTLKIQPAKLEDSAVYLCASSYSGGAADTQYFGPGTRLTVL.

The rearrangement links TRBV14 to TRBJ1-1; TRBD1 aligns across 8 bases. Germline trimming cut 1 base from V and 3 bases from J; bases unmatched to any gene: 4. Germline V gene data show CDR1 as SGHDN and CDR2 as FVKESK. The CDR3 runs to 15 residues. CDR3 sequence (DNA): TGTGCCAGCAGCCAAGGGGACAGGAGGGACACTGAAGCTTTCTTT. Residues: CASSQGDRRDTEAFF. The full variable domain, completed using reference TRBV14 and TRBJ1-1, is EAGVTQFPSHSVIEKGQTVTLRCDPISGHDNLYWYRRVMGKEIKFLLHFVKESKQDESGMPNNRFLAERTGGTYSTLKVQPAELEDSGVYFCASSQGDRRDTEAFFGQGTRLTVV.

By share of the sample, this clone is medium-sized (0.01 to 0.1%). The chain links TRBV10-3 to TRBJ1-2; TRBD1 agrees at 7 bases. This CDR3 has 14 residues. V shed 8 bases, J shed 5 bases, and the junction held 11 bases outside the gene matches. Germline V gene data show CDR1 as ENHRY and CDR2 as SYGVKD. CDR3 sequence (DNA): TGTGCCATCTACTCGACAGGGACAGTTTATGGCTACACCTTC. Protein sequence: CAIYSTGTVYGYTF.

The chain uses TRBV9 and TRBJ2-5; 14 bases are shared with TRBD2. Germline V CDR1 and CDR2: SGDLS, YYNGEE. V gave up 2 bases and J gave up 5 bases; unmatched junction bases: 8. This CDR3 comprises 17 residues. The CDR3 reads CASSVGGLAGDWETQYF. The CDR3 DNA follows: TGTGCCAGCAGCGTGGGGGGACTAGCGGGGGATTGGGAGACCCAGTACTTC.

J is TRBJ1-5 and V is TRBV30, with 7 bases lining up with TRBD1. The CDR3 is 15 amino acids. The germline V gene encodes CDR1 GTSNPN and CDR2 SVGIG (reference sequence). The V segment lost 5 bases and the J segment 1 base; nucleotides outside the gene matches: 8. As DNA, the CDR3 is TGTGCCTGGGGCAAACAGGGGATGAGCAATCAGCCCCAGCATTTT. Translation gives CAWGKQGMSNQPQHF.

This clone appeared once. The rearrangement uses TRBV7-2 and TRBJ1-1; D is possibly TRBD1 (5 bases). Trimming cost V 0 bases and J 7 bases, with 9 bases left between them. Germline V gene sequence: CDR1 SGHTA, CDR2 FQGNSA. The CDR3 covers 13 residues. As DNA, the CDR3 is TGTGCCAGCAGCTTAGCCTTGACAGTTGAAGCTTTCTTT. Protein: CASSLALTVEAFF.

The V gene is TRBV11-1, the J gene TRBJ2-1; 10 positions match TRBD1. Germline CDR1 is SGHAT and CDR2 is FQDESV (reference sequence). The V gene end was trimmed by 5 bases and the J gene end by 4 bases; junction bases not matched to a gene: 5. The CDR3 is 15 residues long. In DNA form, the CDR3 reads TGTGCCAGCAGCCGGGACAGGGGATGGTACAATGAGCAGTTCTTC. It translates to CASSRDRGWYNEQFF.

V and J are TRBV6-1 and TRBJ2-4, with 7 positions matching TRBD2. The germline V gene encodes CDR1 MNHNS and CDR2 SASEGT. This CDR3 comprises 12 residues. J was trimmed by 13 bases and V by 7 bases; bases with no gene match: 10. CDR3 protein: CASKMEAGRQYF. The CDR3 coding sequence is TGTGCCAGCAAGATGGAAGCGGGGCGCCAGTACTTC.

The genes are TRBV21-1 and TRBJ2-3; the table assigns TRBD2, which was not confirmed against the DNA. TRBV21-1 is listed as a pseudogene. The CDR3 extends over 16 amino acids. The CDR3 nucleotides are TGTGCCAGCAGCAAAGGTCTAGCGGCCCCCGCAGATACGCAGTATTTT. Its protein is CASSKGLAAPADTQYF.

J is TRBJ2-3 and V is TRBV7-3; tentatively, D is TRBD2 (6 bases). This CDR3 region has 15 residues. The V gene lost 2 bases and the J gene lost 1 base, with 10 bases spanning the gap. CDR1 is SGHTA and CDR2 is FQGTGA in the germline V gene. CDR3 coding DNA: TGTGCCAGCAGCTTAGTAGGAGGGGGCACAGATACGCAGTATTTT. This translates into CASSLVGGGTDTQYF.

The chain employs TRBV7-6 and TRBJ2-3; 7 bases match TRBD2. The trim removed 5 bases at V and 4 bases at J, leaving 3 bases unmatched. The CDR3 length is 13 residues. CDR1 and CDR2 from the germline V gene are SGHVS and FNYEAQ. Here the CDR3 reads CASSAGLPDTQYF. DNA of the CDR3: TGTGCCAGCAGCGCGGGACTACCAGATACGCAGTATTTT.

The chain uses TRBV10-3 and TRBJ2-7; TRBD2 agrees at 7 bases. The junction had 6 bases not matched to a gene; V was cut back by 0 bases and J by 1 base. The V gene's germline CDR1 is ENHRY and CDR2 SYGVKD. CDR3 length: 16 amino acids. CDR3 sequence (DNA): TGTGCCATCAGTGAGTCTAGGGCTAGCGGATCCTACGAGCAGTACTTC. Translated: CAISESRASGSYEQYF.

The count of this clone is one. This chain connects TRBV11-2 to TRBJ1-1; the match to TRBD1 covers 8 bases. There are 14 residues in the CDR3. The germline V gene encodes CDR1 SGHAT and CDR2 FQNNGV. J gave up 8 bases and V 4 bases, and 9 bases lay outside the gene matches. CDR3 amino acids: CASSSNRGFGEAFF. The CDR3 coding sequence is TGTGCCAGCAGCTCCAACAGGGGGTTTGGGGAAGCTTTCTTT.

V is TRBV6-5 and J is TRBJ1-6; 10 bases match TRBD1. With 4 bases clipped from V and 6 bases from J, the junction kept 3 bases outside the gene matches. CDR3 length: 15 residues. Germline CDR1 is MNHEY and CDR2 is SVGAGI. The CDR3 loop reads CASSWDRGSNSPLHF. DNA of the CDR3: TGTGCCAGCAGTTGGGACAGGGGAAGTAATTCACCCCTCCACTTT.

The sample holds one count of this clone. The chain is built from TRBV9 and TRBJ2-5; 8 bases line up with TRBD2. The CDR3 has 15 residues. V lost 1 base, J lost 1 base, and 3 bases stayed unmatched. The germline gives CDR1 SGDLS, CDR2 YYNGEE. In DNA form, the CDR3 reads TGTGCCAGCAGCGTAAGCGGGGGCCGCCAAGAGACCCAGTACTTC. The encoded protein is CASSVSGGRQETQYF.

The chain recombines TRBV19 with TRBJ2-3, with D perhaps matching TRBD2 (7 bases). Germline V gene sequence: CDR1 LNHDA, CDR2 SQIVND (reference sequence). CDR3 length: 18 residues. Trimming pared 7 bases from V and 6 bases from J, leaving 29 bases between. CDR3 in DNA: TGTGCCAGTACCTATACCGCCACCGGGGGGCCGGGGGTGGATACGCAGTATTTT. Protein sequence: CASTYTATGGPGVDTQYF.

V is TRBV7-2 and J is TRBJ2-1, with no clear D. Germline V CDR1 and CDR2: SGHTA, FQGNSA. This CDR3 spans 11 amino acids. V lost 3 bases and J lost 7, with 4 bases in between. As DNA, the CDR3 is TGTGCCAGCAGCTTTATGAATGAGCAGTTCTTC. Translating it yields CASSFMNEQFF.

The chain employs TRBV6-5 and TRBJ2-7; tentatively, D is TRBD2 (5 bases). CDR1 is MNHEY, CDR2 SVGAGI, per germline. This CDR3 has 14 residues. V gave up 5 bases and J gave up 4 bases, with 15 bases separating them. The CDR3: CASSALAYPYEQYF. The CDR3 coding sequence is TGTGCCAGCAGTGCCCTAGCCTACCCTTACGAGCAGTACTTC.

This clone appeared a single time. V is TRBV27 and J is TRBJ2-1; the D gene is possibly TRBD1 (7 bases). With 5 bases removed from V and 7 bases from J, the gap between germline ends came to 15 bases. The CDR3 totals 14 residues. Looked up from germline, CDR1 is MNHEY and CDR2 is SMNVEV (reference sequence). CDR3 in amino acids: CASSPLAGGNEQFF. CDR3 nucleotides: TGTGCCAGCAGTCCCTTGGCAGGGGGGAATGAGCAGTTCTTC.

The V gene is TRBV6-1, the J gene TRBJ1-1; TRBD1 agrees at 9 bases. V trimming: 7 bases; J trimming: 3 bases; junction bases outside the gene matches: 6. The CDR3 runs 14 residues. The germline CDR1 and CDR2 sequences are MNHNS and SASEGT. The CDR3 reads CASKWTGADTEAFF. For the CDR3, the DNA is TGTGCCAGCAAATGGACAGGGGCTGACACTGAAGCTTTCTTT.

The rearrangement links TRBV7-3 to TRBJ2-3; the D gene is possibly TRBD2 (6 bases). Trimming left V 1 base short and J 4 bases short, with 12 bases between. The CDR3 sequence is 15 residues long. Looked up from germline, CDR1 is SGHTA and CDR2 is FQGTGA. The CDR3 DNA sequence: TGTGCCAGCAGCTTAAGGGGGGAGGAGGCAGATACGCAGTATTTT. This encodes CASSLRGEEADTQYF.

The chain couples TRBV19 to TRBJ1-4; D unclear. Germline V gene lookup returns CDR1 LNHDA and CDR2 SQIVND (reference sequence). Trimming shortened V by 2 bases and J by 0 bases, and 10 bases separated the two germline ends. CDR3 size: 16 residues. CDR3 protein: CASSIHGIATNEKLFF. CDR3 DNA sequence: TGTGCCAGTAGTATACACGGGATTGCAACTAATGAAAAACTGTTTTTT. Combining the CDR3 with reference TRBV19 and TRBJ1-4 gives the whole variable domain DGGITQSPKYLFRKEGQNVTLSCEQNLNHDAMYWYRQDPGQGLRLIYYSQIVNDFQKGDIAEGYSVSREKKESFPLTVTSAQKNPTAFYLCASSIHGIATNEKLFFGSGTQLSVL.

This clone was seen a handful of times. The CDR3, as DNA: TGTGCCTGGAGTGGGGGGAGGACAGGGCATTCCACCTTC. This gives the protein CAWSGGRTGHSTF. This chain joins TRBV30 and TRBJ1-2, with TRBD1 identical over 8 bases. Germline V gene lookup returns CDR1 GTSNPN and CDR2 SVGIG (reference sequence). The CDR3 has 13 amino acids. Germline trimming cut 1 base from V and 13 bases from J; bases unmatched to any gene: 11. The whole variable domain, filled in from reference TRBV30 and TRBJ1-2, reads SQTIHQWPATLVQPVGSPLSLECTVEGTSNPNLYWYRQAAGRGLQLLFYSVGIGQISSEVPQNLSASRPQDRQFILSSKKLLLSDSGFYLCAWSGGRTGHSTFGSGTRLTVV.

Only one count was recorded for this clone. This sequence joins TRBV11-2 and TRBJ2-3; 7 bases match TRBD2. The CDR3 has 15 amino acids. The V gene's germline CDR1 is SGHAT and CDR2 FQNNGV. With 3 bases clipped from V and 6 bases from J, the junction kept 9 bases outside the gene matches. CDR3 residues: CASSLGGLGVDTQYF. In DNA, the CDR3 is TGTGCCAGCAGCTTGGGTGGACTAGGTGTGGATACGCAGTATTTT.

The chain has TRBV21-1 and TRBJ2-2; no DNA check was done on the table's D call, TRBD2. TRBV21-1 is deemed a pseudogene. The CDR3 covers 18 residues. The CDR3 sequence: CASSTPPGLRPNTGELFF. The CDR3 DNA sequence: TGTGCCAGCAGCACGCCACCGGGACTAAGGCCGAACACCGGGGAGCTGTTTTTT.